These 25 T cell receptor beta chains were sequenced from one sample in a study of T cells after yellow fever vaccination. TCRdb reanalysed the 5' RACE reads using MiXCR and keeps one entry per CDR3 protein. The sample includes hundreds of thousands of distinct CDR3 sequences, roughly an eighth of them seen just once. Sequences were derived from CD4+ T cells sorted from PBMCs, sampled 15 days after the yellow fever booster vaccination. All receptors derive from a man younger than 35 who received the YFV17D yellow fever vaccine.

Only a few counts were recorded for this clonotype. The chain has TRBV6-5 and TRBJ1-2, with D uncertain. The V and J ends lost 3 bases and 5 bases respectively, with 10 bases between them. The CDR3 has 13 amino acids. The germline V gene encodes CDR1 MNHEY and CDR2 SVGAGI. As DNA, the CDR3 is TGTGCCAGCAGTTATCAGCGGCTTTATGGCTACACCTTC. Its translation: CASSYQRLYGYTF.

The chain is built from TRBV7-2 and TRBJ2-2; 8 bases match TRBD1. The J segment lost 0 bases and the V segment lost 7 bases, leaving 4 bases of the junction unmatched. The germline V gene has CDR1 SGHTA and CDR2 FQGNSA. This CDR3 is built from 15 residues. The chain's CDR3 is CASTAGQANTGELFF. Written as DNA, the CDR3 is TGTGCCAGCACCGCGGGACAGGCGAACACCGGGGAGCTGTTTTTT. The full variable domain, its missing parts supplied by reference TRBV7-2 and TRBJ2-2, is GAGVSQSPSNKVTEKGKDVELRCDPISGHTALYWYRQSLGQGLEFLIYFQGNSAPDKSGLPSDRFSAERTGGSVSTLTIQRTQQEDSAVYLCASTAGQANTGELFFGEGSRLTVL.

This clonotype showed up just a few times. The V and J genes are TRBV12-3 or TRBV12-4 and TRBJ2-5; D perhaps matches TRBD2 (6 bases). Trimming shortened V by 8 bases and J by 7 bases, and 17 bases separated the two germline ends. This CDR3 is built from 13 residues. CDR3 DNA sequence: TGTGCCAGCGGATACGGAGGGACGGCGACCCAGTACTTC. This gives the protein CASGYGGTATQYF.

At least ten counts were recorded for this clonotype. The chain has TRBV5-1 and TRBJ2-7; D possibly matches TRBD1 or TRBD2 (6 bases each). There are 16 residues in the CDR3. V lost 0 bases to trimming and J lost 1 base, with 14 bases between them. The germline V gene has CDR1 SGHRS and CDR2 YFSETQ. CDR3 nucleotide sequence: TGCGCCAGCAGCTTGGCCCCGGGGGCATTGTCCTACGAGCAGTACGTC. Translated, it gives CASSLAPGALSYEQYV.

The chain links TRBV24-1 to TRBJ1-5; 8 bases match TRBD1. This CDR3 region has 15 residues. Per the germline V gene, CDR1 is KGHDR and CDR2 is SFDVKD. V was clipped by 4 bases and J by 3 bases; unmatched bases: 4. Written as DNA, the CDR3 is TGTGCCACCAGTGAAGGACAGGGAGACAATCAGCCCCAGCATTTT. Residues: CATSEGQGDNQPQHF.

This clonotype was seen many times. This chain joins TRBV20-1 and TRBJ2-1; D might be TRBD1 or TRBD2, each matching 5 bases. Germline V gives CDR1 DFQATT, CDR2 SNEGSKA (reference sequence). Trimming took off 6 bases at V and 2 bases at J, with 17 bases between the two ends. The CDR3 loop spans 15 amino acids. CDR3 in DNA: TGCAGTGCGGAGAAGGTTGGGGACCCCTACAATGAGCAGTTCTTC. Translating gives CSAEKVGDPYNEQFF.

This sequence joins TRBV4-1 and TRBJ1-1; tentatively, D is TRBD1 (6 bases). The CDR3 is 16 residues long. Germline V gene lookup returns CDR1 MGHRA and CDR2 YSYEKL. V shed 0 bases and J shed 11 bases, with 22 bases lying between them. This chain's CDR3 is CASSQDVGQRVLRAFF. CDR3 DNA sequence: TGCGCCAGCAGCCAAGATGTAGGACAGCGCGTACTCCGGGCTTTCTTT.

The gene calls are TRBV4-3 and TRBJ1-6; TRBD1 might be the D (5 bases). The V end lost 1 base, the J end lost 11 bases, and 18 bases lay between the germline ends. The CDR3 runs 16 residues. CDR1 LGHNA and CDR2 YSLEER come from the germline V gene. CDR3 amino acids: CASSQAGGNSAAPLHF. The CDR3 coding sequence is TGCGCCAGCAGCCAAGCCGGGGGGAACAGTGCTGCACCCCTCCACTTT.

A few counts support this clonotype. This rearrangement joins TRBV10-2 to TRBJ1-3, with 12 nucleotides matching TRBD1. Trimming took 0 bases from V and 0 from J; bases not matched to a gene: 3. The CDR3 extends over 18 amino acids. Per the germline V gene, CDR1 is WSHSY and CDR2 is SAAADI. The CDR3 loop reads CASSESGTGGFSGNTIYF. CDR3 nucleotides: TGCGCCAGCAGTGAGTCGGGGACAGGGGGCTTCTCTGGAAACACCATATATTTT.

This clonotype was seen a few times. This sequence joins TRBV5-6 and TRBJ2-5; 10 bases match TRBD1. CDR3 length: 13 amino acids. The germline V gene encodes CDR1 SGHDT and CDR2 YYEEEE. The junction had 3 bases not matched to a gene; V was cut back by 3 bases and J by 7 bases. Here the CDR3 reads CASSSRDRGTQYF. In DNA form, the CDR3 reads TGTGCCAGCAGCTCCCGGGACAGGGGGACCCAGTACTTC.

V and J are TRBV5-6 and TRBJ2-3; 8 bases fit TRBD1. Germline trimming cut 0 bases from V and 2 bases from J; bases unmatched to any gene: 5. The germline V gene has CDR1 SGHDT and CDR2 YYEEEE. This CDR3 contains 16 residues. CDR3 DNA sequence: TGTGCCAGCAGCTTGGGACAGGGGAGGCCCACAGATACGCAGTATTTT. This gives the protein CASSLGQGRPTDTQYF.

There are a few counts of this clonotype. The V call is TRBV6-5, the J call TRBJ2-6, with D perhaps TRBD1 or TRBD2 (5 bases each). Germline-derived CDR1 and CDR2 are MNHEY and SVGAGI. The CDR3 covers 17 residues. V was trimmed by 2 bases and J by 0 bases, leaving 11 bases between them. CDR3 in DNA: TGTGCCAGCAGTTACGGGGACGTAAGCTCTGGGGCCAACGTCCTGACTTTC. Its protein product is CASSYGDVSSGANVLTF.

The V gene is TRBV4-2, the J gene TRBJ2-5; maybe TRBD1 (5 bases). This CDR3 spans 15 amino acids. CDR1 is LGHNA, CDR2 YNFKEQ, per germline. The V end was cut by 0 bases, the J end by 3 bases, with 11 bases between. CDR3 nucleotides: TGTGCCAGCAGCCAAGATAATCGCAGGGAAGAGACCCAGTACTTC. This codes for CASSQDNRREETQYF.

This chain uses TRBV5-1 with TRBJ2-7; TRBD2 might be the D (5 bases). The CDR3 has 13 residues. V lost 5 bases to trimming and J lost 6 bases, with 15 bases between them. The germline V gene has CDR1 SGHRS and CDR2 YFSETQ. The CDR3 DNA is TGCGCCAGCAGTCCCCCGGAGGTCGGCGAGCAGTACTTC. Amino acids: CASSPPEVGEQYF.

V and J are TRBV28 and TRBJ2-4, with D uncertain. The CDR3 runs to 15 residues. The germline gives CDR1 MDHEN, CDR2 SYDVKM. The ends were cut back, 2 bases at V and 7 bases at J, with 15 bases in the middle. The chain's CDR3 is CASSLVRAPNNIQYF. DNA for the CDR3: TGTGCCAGCAGTTTAGTACGGGCTCCGAACAACATTCAGTACTTC. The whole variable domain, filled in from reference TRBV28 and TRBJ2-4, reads DVKVTQSSRYLVKRTGEKVFLECVQDMDHENMFWYRQDPGLGLRLIYFSYDVKMKEKGDIPEGYSVSREKKERFSLILESASTNQTSMYLCASSLVRAPNNIQYFGAGTRLSVL.

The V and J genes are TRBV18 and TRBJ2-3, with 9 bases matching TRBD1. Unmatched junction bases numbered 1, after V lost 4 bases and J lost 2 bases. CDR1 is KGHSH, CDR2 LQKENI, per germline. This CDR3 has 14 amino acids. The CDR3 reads CASSRTGVTDTQYF. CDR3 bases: TGTGCCAGCTCACGGACAGGGGTCACAGATACGCAGTATTTT.

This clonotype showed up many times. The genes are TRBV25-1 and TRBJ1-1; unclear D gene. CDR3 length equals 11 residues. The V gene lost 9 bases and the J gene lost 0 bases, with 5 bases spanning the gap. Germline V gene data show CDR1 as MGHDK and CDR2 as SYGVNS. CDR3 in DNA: TGTGCCAGTAAGTTGAACACTGAAGCTTTCTTT. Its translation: CASKLNTEAFF.

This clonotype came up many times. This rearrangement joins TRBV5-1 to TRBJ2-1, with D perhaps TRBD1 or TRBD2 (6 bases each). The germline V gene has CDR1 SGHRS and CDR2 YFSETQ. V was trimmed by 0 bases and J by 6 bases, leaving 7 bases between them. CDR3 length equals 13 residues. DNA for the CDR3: TGCGCCAGCAGCTTGGAGGGGGGCAATGAGCAGTTCTTC. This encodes CASSLEGGNEQFF.

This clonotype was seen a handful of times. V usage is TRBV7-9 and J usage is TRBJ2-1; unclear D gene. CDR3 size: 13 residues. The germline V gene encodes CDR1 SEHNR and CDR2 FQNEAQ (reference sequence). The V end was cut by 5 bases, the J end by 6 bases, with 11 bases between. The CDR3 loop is CASSPRPSNEQFF. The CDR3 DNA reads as TGTGCCAGCAGCCCCCGGCCCTCCAATGAGCAGTTCTTC.

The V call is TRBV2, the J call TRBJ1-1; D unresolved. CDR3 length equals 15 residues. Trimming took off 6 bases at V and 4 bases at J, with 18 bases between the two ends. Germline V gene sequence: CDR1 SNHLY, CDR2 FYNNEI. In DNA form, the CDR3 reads TGTGCCAGCAGCCACCGGGTTACAAGTGCCACTGAAGCTTTCTTT. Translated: CASSHRVTSATEAFF.

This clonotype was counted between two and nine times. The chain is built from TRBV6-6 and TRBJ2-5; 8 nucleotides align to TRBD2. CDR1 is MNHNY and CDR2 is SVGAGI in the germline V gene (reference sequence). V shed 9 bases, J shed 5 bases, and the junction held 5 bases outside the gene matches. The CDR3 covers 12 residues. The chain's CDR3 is CASYSGAETQYF. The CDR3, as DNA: TGTGCCAGTTATAGCGGGGCGGAGACCCAGTACTTC.

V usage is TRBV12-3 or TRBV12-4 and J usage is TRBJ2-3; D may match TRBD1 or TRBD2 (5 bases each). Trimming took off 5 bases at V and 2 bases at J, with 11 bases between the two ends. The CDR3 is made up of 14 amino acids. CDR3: CASSRAGTTDTQYF. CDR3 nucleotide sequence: TGTGCCAGCAGTCGGGCAGGGACCACAGATACGCAGTATTTT.

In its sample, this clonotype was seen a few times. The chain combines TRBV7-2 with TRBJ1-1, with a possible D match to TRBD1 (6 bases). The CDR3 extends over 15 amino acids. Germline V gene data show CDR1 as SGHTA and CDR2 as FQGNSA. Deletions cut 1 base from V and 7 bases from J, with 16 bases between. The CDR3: CASSLGITGMREAFF. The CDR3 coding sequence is TGTGCCAGCAGCTTAGGGATAACAGGGATGCGTGAAGCTTTCTTT.

The CDR3, as DNA: TGCGCCAGCAGCACCGGACTCGCCCTACTATCTAACACCGGGGAGCTGTTTTTT. It specifies CASSTGLALLSNTGELFF. This chain joins TRBV5-1 and TRBJ2-2, with a tentative D call TRBD2 (5 bases). CDR3 length equals 18 residues. Germline V gives CDR1 SGHRS, CDR2 YFSETQ. V was trimmed by 4 bases and J by 2 bases, leaving 21 bases between them. Supplemented by reference TRBV5-1 and TRBJ2-2, the full variable domain reads KAGVTQTPRYLIKTRGQQVTLSCSPISGHRSVSWYQQTPGQGLQFLFEYFSETQRNKGNFPGRFSGRQFSNSRSEMNVSTLELGDSALYLCASSTGLALLSNTGELFFGEGSRLTVL.

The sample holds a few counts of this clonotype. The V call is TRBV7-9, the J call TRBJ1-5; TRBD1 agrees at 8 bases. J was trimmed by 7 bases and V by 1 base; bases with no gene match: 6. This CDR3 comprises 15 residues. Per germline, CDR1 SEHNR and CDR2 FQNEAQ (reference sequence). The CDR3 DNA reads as TGTGCCAGCAGCTTAGAGGGGACAGGAGGCCAGCCCCAGCATTTT. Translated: CASSLEGTGGQPQHF.